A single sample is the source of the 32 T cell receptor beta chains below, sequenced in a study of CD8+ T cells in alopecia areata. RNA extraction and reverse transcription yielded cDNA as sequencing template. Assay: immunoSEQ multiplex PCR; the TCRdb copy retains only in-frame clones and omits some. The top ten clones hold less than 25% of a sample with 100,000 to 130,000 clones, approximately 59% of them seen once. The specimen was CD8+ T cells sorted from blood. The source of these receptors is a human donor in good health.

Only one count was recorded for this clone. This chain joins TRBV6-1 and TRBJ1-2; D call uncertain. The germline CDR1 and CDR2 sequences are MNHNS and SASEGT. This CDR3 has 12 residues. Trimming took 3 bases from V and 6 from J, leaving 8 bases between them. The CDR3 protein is CASSEGIDGYTF. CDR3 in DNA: TGTGCCAGCAGTGAGGGGATCGATGGCTACACCTTC.

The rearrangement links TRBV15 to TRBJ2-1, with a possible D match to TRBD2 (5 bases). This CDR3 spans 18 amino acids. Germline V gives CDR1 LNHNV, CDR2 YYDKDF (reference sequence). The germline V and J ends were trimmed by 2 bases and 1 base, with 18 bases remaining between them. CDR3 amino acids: CATSRMMSGPFSYNEQFF. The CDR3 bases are TGTGCCACCAGCAGAATGATGAGCGGTCCCTTTTCCTACAATGAGCAGTTCTTC.

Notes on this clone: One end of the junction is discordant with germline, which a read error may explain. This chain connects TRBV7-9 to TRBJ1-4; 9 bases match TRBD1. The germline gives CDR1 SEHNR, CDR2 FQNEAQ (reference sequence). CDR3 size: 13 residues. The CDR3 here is CASSLAAGQGKVF. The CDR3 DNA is TGTGCCAGCAGCTTAGCCGCGGGACAGGGAAAGGTTTTT.

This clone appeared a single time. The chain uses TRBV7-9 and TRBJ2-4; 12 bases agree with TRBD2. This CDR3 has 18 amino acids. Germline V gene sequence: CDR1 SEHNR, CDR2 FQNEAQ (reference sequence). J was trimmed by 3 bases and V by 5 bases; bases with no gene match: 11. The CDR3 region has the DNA TGTGCCAGCAGCCCCTACCCTCTAGCGGGGGGGGACAAAAACATTCAGTACTTC. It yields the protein CASSPYPLAGGDKNIQYF.

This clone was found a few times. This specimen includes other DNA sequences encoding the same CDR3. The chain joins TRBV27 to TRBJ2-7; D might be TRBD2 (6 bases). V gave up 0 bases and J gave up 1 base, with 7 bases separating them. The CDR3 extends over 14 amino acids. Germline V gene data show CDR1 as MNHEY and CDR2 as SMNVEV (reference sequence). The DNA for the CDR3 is TGTGCCAGCAGTTTATCCGGGACTTCCTACGAGCAGTACTTC. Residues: CASSLSGTSYEQYF.

The CDR3 DNA is TGTGCCAGCAGCCCCGACCAGAGTTTATTTGGCTACACCTTC. Translating gives CASSPDQSLFGYTF. The chain links TRBV9 to TRBJ1-2, with no clear D. The ends were cut back, 4 bases at V and 7 bases at J, with 17 bases in the middle. Germline CDR1 and CDR2: SGDLS and YYNGEE. The CDR3 is 14 residues long.

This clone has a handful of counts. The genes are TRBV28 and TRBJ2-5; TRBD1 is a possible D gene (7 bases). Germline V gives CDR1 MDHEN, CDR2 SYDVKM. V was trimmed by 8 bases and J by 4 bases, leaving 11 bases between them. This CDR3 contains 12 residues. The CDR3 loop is CASSQGGETQYF. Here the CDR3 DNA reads TGTGCCAGCTCCCAGGGGGGAGAGACCCAGTACTTC.

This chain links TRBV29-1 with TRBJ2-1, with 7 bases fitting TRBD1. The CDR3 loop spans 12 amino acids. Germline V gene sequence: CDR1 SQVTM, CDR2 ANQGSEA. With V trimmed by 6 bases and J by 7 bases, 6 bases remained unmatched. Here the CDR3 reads CSVAGQANEQFF. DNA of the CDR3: TGCAGCGTCGCAGGACAGGCAAATGAGCAGTTCTTC.

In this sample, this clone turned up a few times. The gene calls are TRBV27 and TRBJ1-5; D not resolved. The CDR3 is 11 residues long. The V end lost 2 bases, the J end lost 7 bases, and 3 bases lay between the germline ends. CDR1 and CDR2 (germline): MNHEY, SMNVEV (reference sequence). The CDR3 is CASSLGQPQHF. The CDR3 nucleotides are TGTGCCAGCAGTTTAGGGCAGCCCCAGCATTTT.

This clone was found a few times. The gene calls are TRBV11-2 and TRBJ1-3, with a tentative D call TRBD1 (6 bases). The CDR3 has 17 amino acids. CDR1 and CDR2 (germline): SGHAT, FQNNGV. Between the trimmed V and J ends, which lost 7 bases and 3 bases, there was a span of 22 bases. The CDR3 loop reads CASTAGGGQRFGNTIYF. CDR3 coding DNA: TGTGCCAGCACCGCTGGGGGCGGACAGAGATTTGGAAACACCATATATTTT.

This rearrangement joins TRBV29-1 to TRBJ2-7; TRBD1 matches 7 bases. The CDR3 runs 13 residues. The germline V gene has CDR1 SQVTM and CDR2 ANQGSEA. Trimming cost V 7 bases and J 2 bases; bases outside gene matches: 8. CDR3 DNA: TGCAGCGCTGTACAGGGGTTAACCTACGAGCAGTACTTC. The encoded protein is CSAVQGLTYEQYF.

CDR3 region: CASGLDRGLNTEAFF. The CDR3 nucleotides are TGTGCTAGTGGTTTAGACAGGGGATTGAACACTGAAGCTTTCTTT. V is TRBV12-5 and J is TRBJ1-1; 8 nucleotides match TRBD1. V was clipped by 3 bases and J by 0 bases; unmatched bases: 3. CDR3 length equals 15 residues. Germline CDR1 LGHNT, CDR2 FRNRAP.

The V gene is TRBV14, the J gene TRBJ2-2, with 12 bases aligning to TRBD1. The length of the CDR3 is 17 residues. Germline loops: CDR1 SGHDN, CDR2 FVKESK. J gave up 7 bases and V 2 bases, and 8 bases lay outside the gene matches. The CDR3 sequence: CASSQRPGTGGFGELFF. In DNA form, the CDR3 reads TGTGCCAGCAGCCAACGTCCCGGGACAGGGGGCTTCGGGGAGCTGTTTTTT.

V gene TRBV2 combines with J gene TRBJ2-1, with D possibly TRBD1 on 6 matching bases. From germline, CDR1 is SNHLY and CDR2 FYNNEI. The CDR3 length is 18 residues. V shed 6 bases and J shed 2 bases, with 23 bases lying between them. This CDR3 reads CASSGNFRSGQAYNEQFF. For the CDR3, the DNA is TGTGCCAGCAGCGGAAACTTCAGATCGGGACAAGCCTACAATGAGCAGTTCTTC. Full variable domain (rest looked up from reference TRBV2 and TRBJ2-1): EPEVTQTPSHQVTQMGQEVILRCVPISNHLYFYWYRQILGQKVEFLVSFYNNEISEKSEIFDDQFSVERPDGSNFTLKIRSTKLEDSAMYFCASSGNFRSGQAYNEQFFGPGTRLTVL.

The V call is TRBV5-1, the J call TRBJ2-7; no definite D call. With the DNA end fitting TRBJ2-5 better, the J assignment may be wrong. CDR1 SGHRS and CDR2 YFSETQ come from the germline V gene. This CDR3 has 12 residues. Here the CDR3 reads CASSCCGETQYF. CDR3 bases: TGCGCCAGCAGCTGTTGTGGCGAGACCCAGTACTTC.

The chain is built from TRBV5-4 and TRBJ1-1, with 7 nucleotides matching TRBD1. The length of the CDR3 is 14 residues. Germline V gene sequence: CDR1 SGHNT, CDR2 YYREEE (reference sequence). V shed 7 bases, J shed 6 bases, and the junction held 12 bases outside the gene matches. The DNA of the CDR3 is TGTGCCAGCGGCGTATTAGGGGGCGTCGCTGAAGCTTTCTTT. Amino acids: CASGVLGGVAEAFF.

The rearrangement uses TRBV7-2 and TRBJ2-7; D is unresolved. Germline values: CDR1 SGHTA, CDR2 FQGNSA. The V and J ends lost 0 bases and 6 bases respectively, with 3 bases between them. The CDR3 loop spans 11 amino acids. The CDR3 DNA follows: TGTGCCAGCAGCTTAGCAGGCGAGCAGTACTTC. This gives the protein CASSLAGEQYF.

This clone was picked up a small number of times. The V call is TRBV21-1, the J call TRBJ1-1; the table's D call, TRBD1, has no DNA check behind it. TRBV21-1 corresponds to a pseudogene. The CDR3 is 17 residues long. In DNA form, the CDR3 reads TGTGCCAGCACCCAACCCAGGACAGGGCCGGGGTACACTGAAGCTTTCTTT. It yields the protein CASTQPRTGPGYTEAFF.

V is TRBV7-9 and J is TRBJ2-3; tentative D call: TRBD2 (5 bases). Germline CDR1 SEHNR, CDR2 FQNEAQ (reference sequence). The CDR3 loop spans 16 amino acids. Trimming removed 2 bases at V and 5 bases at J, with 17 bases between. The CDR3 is CASSLRYFGDKDTQYF. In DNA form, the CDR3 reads TGTGCCAGCAGCTTACGATACTTCGGGGATAAAGATACGCAGTATTTT.

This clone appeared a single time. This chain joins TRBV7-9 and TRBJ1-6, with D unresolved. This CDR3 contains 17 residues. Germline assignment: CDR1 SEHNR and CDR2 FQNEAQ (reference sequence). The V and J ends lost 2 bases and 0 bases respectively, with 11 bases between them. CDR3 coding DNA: TGTGCCAGCAGCTTACTTTCATCGAGCTCCTATAATTCACCCCTCCACTTT. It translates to CASSLLSSSSYNSPLHF.

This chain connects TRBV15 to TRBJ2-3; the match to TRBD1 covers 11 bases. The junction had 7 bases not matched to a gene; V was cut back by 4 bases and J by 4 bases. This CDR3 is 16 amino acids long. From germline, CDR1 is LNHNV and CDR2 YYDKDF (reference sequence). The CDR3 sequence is CATSNPLDRGPDTQYF. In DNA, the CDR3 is TGTGCCACCAGCAATCCGTTGGACAGGGGGCCAGATACGCAGTATTTT. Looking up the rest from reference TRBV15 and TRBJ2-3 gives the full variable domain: DAMVIQNPRYQVTQFGKPVTLSCSQTLNHNVMYWYQQKSSQAPKLLFHYYDKDFNNEADTPDNFQSRRPNTSFCFLDIRSPGLGDTAMYLCATSNPLDRGPDTQYFGPGTRLTVL.

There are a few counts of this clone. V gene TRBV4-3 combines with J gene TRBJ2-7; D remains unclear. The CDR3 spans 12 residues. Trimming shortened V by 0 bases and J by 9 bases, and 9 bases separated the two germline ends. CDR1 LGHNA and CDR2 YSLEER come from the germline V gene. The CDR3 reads CASSQDRAVQYF. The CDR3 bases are TGCGCCAGCAGCCAAGATCGGGCAGTGCAGTACTTC.

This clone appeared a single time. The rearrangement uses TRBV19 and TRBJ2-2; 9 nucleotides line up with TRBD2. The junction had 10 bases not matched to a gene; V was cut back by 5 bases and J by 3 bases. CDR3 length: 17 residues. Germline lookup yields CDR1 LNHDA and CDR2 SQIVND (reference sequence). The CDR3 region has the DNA TGTGCCAGTAGTCCGGGCGGAGCGGGGGGCTACACCGGGGAGCTGTTTTTT. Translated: CASSPGGAGGYTGELFF.

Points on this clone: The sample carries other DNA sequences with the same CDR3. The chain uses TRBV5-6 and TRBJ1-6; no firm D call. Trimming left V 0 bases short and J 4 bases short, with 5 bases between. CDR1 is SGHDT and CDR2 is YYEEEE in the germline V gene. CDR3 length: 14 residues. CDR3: CASSLAGYNSPLHF. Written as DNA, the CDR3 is TGTGCCAGCAGCTTGGCAGGATATAATTCACCCCTCCACTTT.

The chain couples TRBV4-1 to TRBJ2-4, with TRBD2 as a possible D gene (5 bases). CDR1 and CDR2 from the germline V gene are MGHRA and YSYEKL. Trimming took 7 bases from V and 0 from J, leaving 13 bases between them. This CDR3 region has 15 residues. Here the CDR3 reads CASTEEVLAKNIQYF. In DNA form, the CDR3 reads TGCGCCAGCACGGAGGAGGTCTTAGCCAAAAACATTCAGTACTTC.

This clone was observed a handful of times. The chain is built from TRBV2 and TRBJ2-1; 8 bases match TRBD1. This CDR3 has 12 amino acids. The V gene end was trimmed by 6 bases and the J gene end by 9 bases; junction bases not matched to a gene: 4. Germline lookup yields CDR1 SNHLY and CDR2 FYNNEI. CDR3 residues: CASRGQGGEQFF. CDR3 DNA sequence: TGTGCCAGCAGAGGACAGGGAGGTGAGCAGTTCTTC. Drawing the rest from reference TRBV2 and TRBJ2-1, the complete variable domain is EPEVTQTPSHQVTQMGQEVILRCVPISNHLYFYWYRQILGQKVEFLVSFYNNEISEKSEIFDDQFSVERPDGSNFTLKIRSTKLEDSAMYFCASRGQGGEQFFGPGTRLTVL.

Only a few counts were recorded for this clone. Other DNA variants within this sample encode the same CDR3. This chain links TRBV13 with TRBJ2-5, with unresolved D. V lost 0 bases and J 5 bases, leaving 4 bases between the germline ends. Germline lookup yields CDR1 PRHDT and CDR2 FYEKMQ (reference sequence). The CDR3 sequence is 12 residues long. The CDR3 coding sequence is TGTGCCAGCAGCTTAGGGAGGGAGACCCAGTACTTC. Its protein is CASSLGRETQYF.

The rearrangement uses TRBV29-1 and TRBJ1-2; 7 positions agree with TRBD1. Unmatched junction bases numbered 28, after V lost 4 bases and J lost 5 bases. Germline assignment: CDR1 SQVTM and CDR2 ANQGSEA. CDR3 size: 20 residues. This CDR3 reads CSVVFPANPKQGRVGYGYTF. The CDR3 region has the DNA TGCAGCGTTGTTTTTCCCGCAAACCCCAAACAGGGGAGAGTTGGGTATGGCTACACCTTC. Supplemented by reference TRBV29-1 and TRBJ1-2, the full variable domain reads SAVISQKPSRDICQRGTSLTIQCQVDSQVTMMFWYRQQPGQSLTLIATANQGSEATYESGFVIDKFPISRPNLTFSTLTVSNMSPEDSSIYLCSVVFPANPKQGRVGYGYTFGSGTRLTVV.

Here the CDR3 reads CASSPQGINYGYTF. The CDR3 nucleotides are TGTGCCAGCAGCCCCCAGGGGATAAACTATGGCTACACCTTC. V and J are TRBV27 and TRBJ1-2; possibly TRBD1 for D (6 bases). The CDR3 has 14 amino acids. Trimming removed 6 bases from V and 2 bases from J, with 13 bases in between. Germline V gives CDR1 MNHEY, CDR2 SMNVEV (reference sequence).

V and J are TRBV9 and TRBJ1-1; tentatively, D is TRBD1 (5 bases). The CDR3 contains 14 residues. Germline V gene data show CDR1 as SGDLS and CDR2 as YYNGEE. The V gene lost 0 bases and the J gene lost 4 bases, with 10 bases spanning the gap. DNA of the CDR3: TGTGCCAGCAGCGTAGATGGGGACGGCACTGAAGCTTTCTTT. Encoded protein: CASSVDGDGTEAFF.

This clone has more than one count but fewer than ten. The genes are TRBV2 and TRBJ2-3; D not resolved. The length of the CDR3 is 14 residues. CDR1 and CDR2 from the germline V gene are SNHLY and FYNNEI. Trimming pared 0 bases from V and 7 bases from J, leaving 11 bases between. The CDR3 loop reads CASSEALFVYTQYF. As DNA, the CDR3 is TGTGCCAGCAGTGAAGCGCTTTTTGTATATACGCAGTATTTT.

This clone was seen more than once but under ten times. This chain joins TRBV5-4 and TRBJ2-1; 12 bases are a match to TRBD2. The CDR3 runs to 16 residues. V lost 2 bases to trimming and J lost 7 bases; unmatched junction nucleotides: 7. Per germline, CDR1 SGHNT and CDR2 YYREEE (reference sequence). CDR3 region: CASSFRGLAGTNEQFF. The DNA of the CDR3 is TGTGCCAGCAGCTTTCGCGGACTAGCGGGGACAAATGAGCAGTTCTTC.